These 18 T cell receptor beta chains were all obtained from the same sample, sequenced in a study of cytomegalovirus exposure and HLA in healthy donors. PCR used 60 Vbeta primers and 13 Jbeta primers. Some clones are missing from TCRdb's copy, which holds only in-frame ones; the method was immunoSEQ multiplex PCR. The sample has 150,000 to 200,000 clones, around 80% seen once; the top ten hold 2.1%. Sequences were obtained from PBMCs. Receptors were obtained from a woman between 18 and 30 years old in good health and CMV-seropositive.

This rearrangement joins TRBV5-6 to TRBJ2-7; 7 bases are shared with TRBD1. Trimming removed 2 bases from V and 5 bases from J; junction bases left unmatched: 10. Germline V gives CDR1 SGHDT, CDR2 YYEEEE. This CDR3 comprises 15 residues. DNA for the CDR3: TGTGCCAGCAGCTTCCCCCAGGGGGACGGGGACGAGCAGTACGTC. Protein: CASSFPQGDGDEQYV.

The chain couples TRBV4-3 to TRBJ1-2; 9 bases agree with TRBD1. The germline CDR1 and CDR2 sequences are LGHNA and YSLEER. Trimming took 7 bases from V and 4 from J; bases not matched to a gene: 10. The CDR3 sequence is 15 residues long. CDR3: CASTYSMTGGYGYTF. CDR3 nucleotides: TGCGCCAGCACGTATAGTATGACAGGGGGCTATGGCTACACCTTC.

This clone was found once. V is TRBV4-2 and J is TRBJ2-3; a possible D gene is TRBD1 (6 bases). CDR3 size: 17 residues. Trimming pared 0 bases from V and 6 bases from J, leaving 19 bases between. The germline CDR1 and CDR2 sequences are LGHNA and YNFKEQ. The CDR3 DNA reads TGTGCCAGCAGCCAAGATCTGCCCAGGGGCCCGATTGATACGCAGTATTTT. Protein sequence: CASSQDLPRGPIDTQYF.

This clone was picked up a small number of times. The rearrangement joins TRBV30 to TRBJ1-4; 10 bases are shared with TRBD1. The V segment lost 3 bases and the J segment 8 bases; nucleotides outside the gene matches: 9. The CDR3 sequence is 15 residues long. In germline, CDR1 is GTSNPN, CDR2 SVGIG (reference sequence). Here the CDR3 DNA reads TGTGCCTGGAGCGCCAGGACAGGGGGGGAGGAAAAACTGTTTTTT. Its protein is CAWSARTGGEEKLFF.

This clone showed up just a few times. The rearrangement uses TRBV5-6 and TRBJ1-2, with 9 bases identical to TRBD1. Trimming removed 5 bases from V and 8 bases from J; junction bases left unmatched: 7. This CDR3 region has 13 residues. Per the germline V gene, CDR1 is SGHDT and CDR2 is YYEEEE. CDR3 amino acids: CASRIQGAWGYTF. CDR3 nucleotide sequence: TGTGCCAGCAGGATACAGGGGGCGTGGGGCTACACCTTC. The entire variable domain, with the rest obtained from reference TRBV5-6 and TRBJ1-2, is as follows: DAGVTQSPTHLIKTRGQQVTLRCSPKSGHDTVSWYQQALGQGPQFIFQYYEEEERQRGNFPDRFSGHQFPNYSSELNVNALLLGDSALYLCASRIQGAWGYTFGSGTRLTVV.

V is TRBV6-1 and J is TRBJ1-5, with D possibly TRBD1 on 5 matching bases. Germline V lookup: CDR1 MNHNS, CDR2 SASEGT. The germline V and J ends were trimmed by 4 bases and 2 bases, with 9 bases remaining between them. This CDR3 contains 14 residues. CDR3 amino acids: CASSGRVRNQPQHF. CDR3 nucleotides: TGTGCCAGCAGTGGCAGGGTGCGCAATCAGCCCCAGCATTTT.

This clone was detected only once. The chain joins TRBV9 to TRBJ2-1; TRBD2 might be the D (7 bases). The V and J ends lost 3 bases and 3 bases respectively, with 16 bases between them. Germline V CDR1 and CDR2: SGDLS, YYNGEE. The length of the CDR3 is 16 residues. CDR3 sequence (DNA): TGTGCCAGCAGCGCTCATGGGGGGGGCCTCTACAATGAGCAGTTCTTC. Translating it yields CASSAHGGGLYNEQFF.

The CDR3 sequence: CASSTPGGRMQTQYF. For the CDR3, the DNA is TGTGCCAGCAGCACCCCAGGGGGCCGGATGCAAACGCAGTATTTT. The chain employs TRBV11-3 and TRBJ2-3; 8 bases line up with TRBD1. Germline lookup yields CDR1 SGHNT and CDR2 YENEEA. This CDR3 contains 15 residues. Trimming took 5 bases from V and 9 from J; bases not matched to a gene: 13.

The rearrangement links TRBV5-1 to TRBJ2-1; D remains unclear. Trimming took off 0 bases at V and 7 bases at J, with 8 bases between the two ends. The CDR3 consists of 13 residues. Germline lookup yields CDR1 SGHRS and CDR2 YFSETQ. CDR3: CASSLARKNEQFF. The CDR3 DNA reads TGCGCCAGCAGCTTGGCCAGGAAAAATGAGCAGTTCTTC. The full variable domain, with the rest looked up from reference TRBV5-1 and TRBJ2-1, is KAGVTQTPRYLIKTRGQQVTLSCSPISGHRSVSWYQQTPGQGLQFLFEYFSETQRNKGNFPGRFSGRQFSNSRSEMNVSTLELGDSALYLCASSLARKNEQFFGPGTRLTVL.

The V and J genes are TRBV5-6 and TRBJ2-7; 8 bases line up with TRBD2. The CDR3 covers 14 residues. Germline CDR1 reads SGHDT; CDR2 reads YYEEEE. With 0 bases clipped from V and 3 bases from J, the junction kept 2 bases outside the gene matches. CDR3 coding DNA: TGTGCCAGCAGCTTGGCGCTAGCGGGCTACGAGCAGTACTTC. Amino acid sequence: CASSLALAGYEQYF.

The chain carries TRBV19 and TRBJ1-4; 7 nucleotides align to TRBD1. Germline V gene sequence: CDR1 LNHDA, CDR2 SQIVND (reference sequence). This CDR3 spans 14 amino acids. The J segment lost 4 bases and the V segment lost 6 bases, leaving 5 bases of the junction unmatched. CDR3 in amino acids: CASSLQGSNEKLFF. CDR3 bases: TGTGCCAGTAGCTTACAGGGGAGTAATGAAAAACTGTTTTTT.

The count of this clone is one. This sequence joins TRBV4-3 and TRBJ2-2; D is unclear. Between the trimmed V and J ends, which lost 1 base and 3 bases, there was a span of 15 bases. Germline-derived CDR1 and CDR2 are LGHNA and YSLEER. The CDR3 contains 17 residues. The CDR3 here is CASSQVEFLADTGELFF. The CDR3 DNA follows: TGCGCCAGCAGCCAAGTTGAGTTTCTTGCGGACACCGGGGAGCTGTTTTTT.

The chain links TRBV7-9 to TRBJ2-5; TRBD1 aligns across 10 bases. The CDR3 runs 15 residues. Trimming removed 5 bases from V and 3 bases from J; junction bases left unmatched: 6. From germline, CDR1 is SEHNR and CDR2 FQNEAQ (reference sequence). The CDR3 bases are TGTGCCAGCAGCCCCGGACAGGGGGTAAAAGAGACCCAGTACTTC. Translating it yields CASSPGQGVKETQYF.

The V call is TRBV18, the J call TRBJ2-7, with a tentative D call TRBD2 (6 bases). This CDR3 has 14 amino acids. Deletions cut 6 bases from V and 2 bases from J, with 14 bases between. The germline CDR1 and CDR2 sequences are KGHSH and LQKENI. Written as DNA, the CDR3 is TGTGCCAGCTCCCAATATAGCGGCCCCTACGAGCAGTACGTC. Amino acid sequence: CASSQYSGPYEQYV.

This clone is a singleton in its sample. The J gene is TRBJ1-5, the V gene TRBV28, with D unclear. The CDR3 extends over 15 amino acids. Trimming pared 5 bases from V and 0 bases from J, leaving 11 bases between. Germline V gene lookup returns CDR1 MDHEN and CDR2 SYDVKM. The CDR3 here is CASSQTSPSNQPQHF. For the CDR3, the DNA is TGTGCCAGCAGTCAGACATCCCCTAGCAATCAGCCCCAGCATTTT. The entire variable domain, with the rest obtained from reference TRBV28 and TRBJ1-5, is as follows: DVKVTQSSRYLVKRTGEKVFLECVQDMDHENMFWYRQDPGLGLRLIYFSYDVKMKEKGDIPEGYSVSREKKERFSLILESASTNQTSMYLCASSQTSPSNQPQHFGDGTRLSIL.

V is TRBV9 and J is TRBJ2-1, with TRBD2 matching over 8 bases. V shed 4 bases, J shed 7 bases, and the junction held 13 bases outside the gene matches. The CDR3 runs to 16 residues. Germline values: CDR1 SGDLS, CDR2 YYNGEE. CDR3: CASSPFRGGQSNEQFF. The CDR3 DNA follows: TGTGCCAGCAGCCCTTTTCGGGGGGGCCAATCGAATGAGCAGTTCTTC.

In its sample, this clone was seen a few times. V usage is TRBV7-3 and J usage is TRBJ2-7; a possible D gene is TRBD1 (6 bases). The CDR3 has 13 amino acids. Per the germline V gene, CDR1 is SGHTA and CDR2 is FQGTGA. Trimming removed 5 bases at V and 5 bases at J, with 13 bases between. CDR3 residues: CASSPRQADEQYV. For the CDR3, the DNA is TGTGCCAGCAGCCCGAGACAGGCCGACGAGCAGTACGTC.

The chain joins TRBV5-6 to TRBJ1-2; possible D gene TRBD1, 5 bases. Germline CDR1 is SGHDT and CDR2 is YYEEEE. Trimming took off 4 bases at V and 2 bases at J, with 12 bases between the two ends. CDR3 length equals 14 residues. CDR3 in amino acids: CASSRGTGNYGYTF. CDR3 nucleotides: TGTGCCAGCAGCCGGGGGACGGGAAACTATGGCTACACCTTC.